This TCR beta chain originates from a study of blood T cells in healthy people across ages. This clonotype was recorded only once. Its target is not known. A J-beta primer mix and a sample-barcoded 5' primer were used in a second PCR of about 7 to 12 cycles. TCRdb passed the 5' RACE reads through MiXCR, listing each CDR3 protein once. Of approximately 800,000 distinct CDR3 sequences listed, roughly 25% were seen once; the top ten hold roughly 3.5%. Study-wide points: The authors considered diversity estimates from one million T cells to be underestimates. No conclusive comparison of naive versus antigen-experienced cells was possible with unsorted PBMCs.

V was pared by 3 bases and J by 5 bases, with 7 bases of the junction left unmatched. This CDR3 comprises 16 residues. The germline V gene has CDR1 SGHTA and CDR2 FQGTGA. This sample also appeared in a second study, on T cells of mothers and their children. This second study notes: Over 8.5 million TCR beta CDR3 reads were obtained from each mother, and some 3.1 million from each child. Related mother-child pairs shared marginally more repertoire than unrelated pairs, though not significantly.

Sequenced material: blood. The sequence was obtained from a boy younger than 18 in good health. This chain uses TRBV7-3 with TRBJ2-3; 11 bases line up with TRBD2. The CDR3 is CASSLVAGGSEDTQYF. CDR3 sequence (DNA): TGTGCCAGCAGCTTGGTAGCGGGGGGGTCCGAAGATACGCAGTATTTT.